Reported below is one TCR beta chain. This specimen belongs to a study of blood T cell repertoires in COVID-19. TCRdb's copy holds only in-frame clones and misses some; the assay was immunoSEQ multiplex PCR. The repertoire includes tens of thousands of clones, almost 85% of them detected once, and 6% to 7.5% sits in the top ten. The ends were cut back, 7 bases at V and 3 bases at J, with 18 bases in the middle. Germline CDR1 and CDR2: MDHEN and SYDVKM. The CDR3 consists of 16 residues. Specimen: peripheral blood. The receptor's source is a middle-aged man with active or convalescent COVID-19. The gene calls are TRBV28 and TRBJ1-4; D perhaps matches TRBD1 (6 bases). The CDR3 nucleotides are TGTGCCAGCACCAACCCAGGGGAAGGAGCTAATGAAAAACTGTTTTTT. Protein sequence: CASTNPGEGANEKLFF. Full variable domain (outside the CDR3, taken from reference TRBV28 and TRBJ1-4): DVKVTQSSRYLVKRTGEKVFLECVQDMDHENMFWYRQDPGLGLRLIYFSYDVKMKEKGDIPEGYSVSREKKERFSLILESASTNQTSMYLCASTNPGEGANEKLFFGSGTQLSVL.